This T cell receptor (beta chain) originates from a study of early stage breast cancer tumors (dated by TCRdb to 2016 to 2017). Notes on the research overall: Of the 15 or so invasive breast tumors, about 13 were found to be estrogen receptor-positive, progesterone receptor-positive and HER2-negative. Most of the 12 ER+/PR+/HER2- tumors were invasive ductal carcinomas, while the other four were invasive lobular carcinomas. The average read coverage per sample was approximately 9.9-fold. A total of 2.5 million to 3 million templates, representing 1,097,674 unique clonotypes, were detected across all samples.

What the study reported, not specific to this receptor: The small cohort size prevented analysis by tumor subtype. Chain pairing and functional markers such as CD4, CD8 and FOXP3 were missed by bulk genomic DNA sequencing of unsorted cells. Enriched TCRB sequences shared across patients were mostly commonly generated sequences, unlikely to play an important role in the tumor microenvironment. Roughly 2.5-fold higher T cell density and higher clonality were observed in tumors than in adjacent normal breast tissue. Repertoires from blood resembled normal breast more closely than tumor, and using blood as a reference for each tissue separated tumor from normal in about 85% of the 16 patients.

Each sample was amplified as two independent genomic DNA replicates: about 0.54 ug for blood and about 1.5 ug for tumor or normal breast. TCRB sequencing of genomic DNA was carried out with the ImmunoSeq Intro kit according to the manufacturer's instructions. For absolute quantification, the approximately 29-cycle multiplex PCR included proprietary primers along with spike-in control sequences. Single-end 150-bp reads were used to sequence an 87-bp fragment spanning the CDR3 plus the flanking V and J genes. Seven samples, each with two replicates, were multiplexed per lane of an Illumina MiSeq using version 3.0 chemistry. On the authors' methods: The vendor's proprietary pipeline processed the raw data and merged both replicates into a single result for each sample. Clonotypes were defined as productive rearrangements sharing the V-gene family, CDR3 amino acid sequence and J-gene segment. Clonality was computed as 1 minus the normalized Shannon entropy (Pielou evenness) of TCRB abundances. T cell density was estimated as total templates divided by the number of input cells, with the number of input cells inferred from the DNA input amount. Recon, run with its default parameters, was used to estimate overall repertoire diversity and clonality. Clonotypes with over 0.1% abundance in tumor and at least 32-fold higher abundance in tumor than in normal breast were defined as tumor-enriched. What TCRdb holds here is the immuneACCESS table cut down to in-frame rearrangements. Part of the clones is not present; checked against another copy, under half of the missing clones reflect an unresolved V gene, and the others are unexplained. V, J and clone size derive from that table, while D and trimming were established from the DNA sequence. The sample yields tens of thousands of clones; more than 65% were counted once. About a tenth of the sample rests with the top ten.

This clone appeared once. Its antigen is currently not known. Base-call qualities are not available, and no considerably larger clone is one nucleotide away. Dicing about 17-55 mg of tumor tissue typically gave a DNA yield of more than 3 ug. The study profiled bulk TCR beta-chain repertoires in matched peripheral blood, tumor and adjacent normal breast tissue taken from about 15 patients with early-stage breast cancer. Following resection, visually identified tumor tissue was excised and transferred into prechilled RNAlater. Using a TissueLyser II, about 20-55 mg of tumor tissue was diced and homogenized in RLTplus buffer with beta-mercaptoethanol and antifoaming agent. Genomic DNA was extracted with the Qiagen AllPrep DNA/RNA Mini kit. Sequences were obtained from breast tumor tissue. This receptor was taken from a person aged 30-39 years with breast cancer.

The bases are TGTGCCAGCAGCTTAAGGGTAGGAGAGAATCAGCCCCAGCATTTT. Protein translation: CASSLRVGENQPQHF. The V and J genes are TRBV7-6 and TRBJ1-5; the D gene is not confidently resolved. Based on the germline V gene, the CDR1 and CDR2 sequences are SGHVS and FNYEAQ. The CDR3 runs 15 residues from the cysteine to the phenylalanine. Only CDR3 DNA is held: 45 bases, read in frame from base 1. V loses 2 bases, J loses 4 bases, and the germline ends lie 12 bases apart.